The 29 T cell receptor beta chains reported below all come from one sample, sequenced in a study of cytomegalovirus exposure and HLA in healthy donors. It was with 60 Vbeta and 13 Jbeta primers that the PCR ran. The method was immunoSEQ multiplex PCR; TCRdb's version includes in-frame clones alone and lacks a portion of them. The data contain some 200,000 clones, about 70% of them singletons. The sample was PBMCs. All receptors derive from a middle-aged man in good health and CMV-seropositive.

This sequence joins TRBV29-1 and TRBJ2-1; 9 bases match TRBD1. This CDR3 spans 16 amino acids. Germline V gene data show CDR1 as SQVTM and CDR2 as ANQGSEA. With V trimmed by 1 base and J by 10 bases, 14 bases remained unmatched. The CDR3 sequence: CSVEGARDRVTGEQFF. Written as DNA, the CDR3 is TGCAGCGTTGAAGGGGCCCGGGACAGGGTCACGGGAGAGCAGTTCTTC.

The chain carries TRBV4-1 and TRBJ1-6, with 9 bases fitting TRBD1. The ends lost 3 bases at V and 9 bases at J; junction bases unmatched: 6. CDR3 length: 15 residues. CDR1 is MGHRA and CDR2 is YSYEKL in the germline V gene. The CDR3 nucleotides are TGCGCCAGCAGCCAGACCGGGACAGGGAGTTCACCCCTCCACTTT. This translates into CASSQTGTGSSPLHF.

The CDR3, as DNA: TGCGCCAGCAGCCCAAAAGACAGGGGGCTTTACAATGAGCAGTTCTTC. Protein product: CASSPKDRGLYNEQFF. V usage is TRBV4-1 and J usage is TRBJ2-1; 10 nucleotides align to TRBD1. Per germline, CDR1 MGHRA and CDR2 YSYEKL. CDR3 length: 16 residues. The V segment lost 4 bases and the J segment 4 bases; nucleotides outside the gene matches: 7.

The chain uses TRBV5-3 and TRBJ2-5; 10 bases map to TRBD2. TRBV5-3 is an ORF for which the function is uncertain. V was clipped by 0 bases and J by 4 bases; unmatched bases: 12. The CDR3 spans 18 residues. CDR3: CARSLERGGREGRETQYF. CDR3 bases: TGTGCCAGAAGCTTGGAGCGGGGGGGGAGGGAGGGCCGAGAGACCCAGTACTTC.

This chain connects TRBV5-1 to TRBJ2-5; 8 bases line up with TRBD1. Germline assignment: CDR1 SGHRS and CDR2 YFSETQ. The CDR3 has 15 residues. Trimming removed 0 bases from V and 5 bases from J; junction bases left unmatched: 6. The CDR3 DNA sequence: TGCGCCAGCAGCTTGGAGGTGACAGGGGAGGAGACCCAGTACTTC. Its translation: CASSLEVTGEETQYF.

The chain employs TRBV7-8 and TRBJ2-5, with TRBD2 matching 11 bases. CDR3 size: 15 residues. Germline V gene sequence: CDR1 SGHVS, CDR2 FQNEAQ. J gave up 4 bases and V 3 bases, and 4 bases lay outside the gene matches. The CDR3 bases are TGTGCCAGCAGCTTGACTAGCGGGGAAACAGAGACCCAGTACTTC. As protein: CASSLTSGETETQYF.

CDR3 DNA: TGCGCCAGCAGCCGAGGGACTCCTAGCACAGATACGCAGTATTTT. This sequence encodes CASSRGTPSTDTQYF. The chain employs TRBV5-1 and TRBJ2-3, with D possibly TRBD2 on 6 matching bases. CDR1 is SGHRS and CDR2 is YFSETQ in the germline V gene. Trimming took off 4 bases at V and 0 bases at J, with 12 bases between the two ends. The CDR3 totals 15 residues.

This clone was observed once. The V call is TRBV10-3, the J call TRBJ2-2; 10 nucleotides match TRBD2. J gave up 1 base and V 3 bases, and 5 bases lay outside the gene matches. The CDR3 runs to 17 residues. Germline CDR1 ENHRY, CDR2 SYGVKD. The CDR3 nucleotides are TGTGCCATCAGTGAATCTAGCGGGGGCATGAACACCGGGGAGCTGTTTTTT. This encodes CAISESSGGMNTGELFF.

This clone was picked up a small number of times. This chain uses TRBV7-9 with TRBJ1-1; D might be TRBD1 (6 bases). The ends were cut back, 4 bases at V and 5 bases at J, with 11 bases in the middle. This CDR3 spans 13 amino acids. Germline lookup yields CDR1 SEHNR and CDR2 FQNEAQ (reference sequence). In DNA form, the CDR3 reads TGTGCCAGCAGCTCACAGGGTTTGACTGAAGCTTTCTTT. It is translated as CASSSQGLTEAFF.

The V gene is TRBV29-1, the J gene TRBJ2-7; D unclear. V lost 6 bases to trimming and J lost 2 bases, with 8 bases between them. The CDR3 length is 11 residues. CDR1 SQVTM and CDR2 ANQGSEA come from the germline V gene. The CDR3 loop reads CSVLSAYEQYF. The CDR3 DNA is TGCAGCGTCCTCTCGGCCTACGAGCAGTACTTC.

The DNA for the CDR3 is TGTGCCAGCAGGGGCTTACACTACGAGCAGTACTTC. This codes for CASRGLHYEQYF. J is TRBJ2-7 and V is TRBV28; no clear D. V was pared by 6 bases and J by 3 bases, with 9 bases between. CDR1 and CDR2 from the germline V gene are MDHEN and SYDVKM. CDR3 length: 12 residues.

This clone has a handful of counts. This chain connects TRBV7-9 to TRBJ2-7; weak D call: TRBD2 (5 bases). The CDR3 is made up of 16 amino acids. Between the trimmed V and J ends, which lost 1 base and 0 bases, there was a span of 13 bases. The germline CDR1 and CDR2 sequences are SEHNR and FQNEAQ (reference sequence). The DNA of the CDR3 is TGTGCCAGCAGCTTAGAGGGTCATGGGAGCTCCTACGAGCAGTACTTC. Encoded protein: CASSLEGHGSSYEQYF.

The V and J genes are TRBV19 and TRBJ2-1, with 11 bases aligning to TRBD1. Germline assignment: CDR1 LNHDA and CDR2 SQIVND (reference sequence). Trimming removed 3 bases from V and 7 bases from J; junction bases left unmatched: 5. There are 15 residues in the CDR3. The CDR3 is CASSMWTGGGNEQFF. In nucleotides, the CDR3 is TGTGCCAGTAGTATGTGGACAGGGGGCGGGAATGAGCAGTTCTTC.

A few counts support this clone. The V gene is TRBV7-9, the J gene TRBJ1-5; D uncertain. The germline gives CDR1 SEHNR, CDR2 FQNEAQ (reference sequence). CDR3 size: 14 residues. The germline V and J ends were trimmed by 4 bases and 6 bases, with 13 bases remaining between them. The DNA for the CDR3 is TGTGCCAGCAGCTCCTCGAGAAACAGTCAGCCCCAGCATTTT. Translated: CASSSSRNSQPQHF.

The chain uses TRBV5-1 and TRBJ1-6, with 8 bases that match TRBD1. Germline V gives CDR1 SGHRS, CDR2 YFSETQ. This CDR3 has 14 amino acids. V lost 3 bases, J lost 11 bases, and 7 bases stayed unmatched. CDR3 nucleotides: TGCGCCAGCAGCTCAGGACAGGGAGAGGCACCCCTCCACTTT. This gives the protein CASSSGQGEAPLHF.

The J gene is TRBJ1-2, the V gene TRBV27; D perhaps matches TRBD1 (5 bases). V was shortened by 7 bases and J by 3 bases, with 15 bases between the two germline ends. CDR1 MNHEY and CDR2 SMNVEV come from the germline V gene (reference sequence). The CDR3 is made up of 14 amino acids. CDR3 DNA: TGTGCCAGCACCCGATCGGGGGGGGACTATGGCTACACCTTC. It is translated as CASTRSGGDYGYTF.

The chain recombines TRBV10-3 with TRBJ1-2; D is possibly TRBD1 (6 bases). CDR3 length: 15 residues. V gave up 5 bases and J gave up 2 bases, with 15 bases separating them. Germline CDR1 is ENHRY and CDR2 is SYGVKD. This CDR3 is CAISSGGGVNYGYTF. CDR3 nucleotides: TGTGCCATCAGTTCCGGAGGGGGGGTAAACTATGGCTACACCTTC.

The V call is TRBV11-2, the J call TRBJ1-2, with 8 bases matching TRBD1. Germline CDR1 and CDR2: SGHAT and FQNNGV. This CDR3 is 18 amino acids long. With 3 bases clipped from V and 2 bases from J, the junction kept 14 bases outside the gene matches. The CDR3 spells CASSFQGQEANFNYGYTF. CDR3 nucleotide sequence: TGTGCCAGCAGCTTTCAGGGACAGGAGGCAAATTTCAACTATGGCTACACCTTC.

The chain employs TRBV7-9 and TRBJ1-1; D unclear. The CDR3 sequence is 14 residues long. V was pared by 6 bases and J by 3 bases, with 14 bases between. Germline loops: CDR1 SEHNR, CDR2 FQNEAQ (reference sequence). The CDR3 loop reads CASSHQIADTEAFF. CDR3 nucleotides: TGTGCCAGCAGTCATCAGATAGCGGACACTGAAGCTTTCTTT.

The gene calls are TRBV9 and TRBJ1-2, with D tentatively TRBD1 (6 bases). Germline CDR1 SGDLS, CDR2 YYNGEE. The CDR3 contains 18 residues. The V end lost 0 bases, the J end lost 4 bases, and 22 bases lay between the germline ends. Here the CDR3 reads CASSVAVTGPLLGYGYTF. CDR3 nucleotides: TGTGCCAGCAGCGTAGCTGTGACAGGTCCCCTTCTCGGCTATGGCTACACCTTC.

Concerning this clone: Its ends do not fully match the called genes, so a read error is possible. CDR3 sequence: CASSVGSASSSPDF. Written as DNA, the CDR3 is TGTGCCAGCAGTGTAGGCAGCGCAAGCTCATCTCCGGACTTC. This chain uses TRBV6-1 with TRBJ2-5; D unclear. In germline, CDR1 is MNHNS, CDR2 SASEGT. This CDR3 is 14 amino acids long.

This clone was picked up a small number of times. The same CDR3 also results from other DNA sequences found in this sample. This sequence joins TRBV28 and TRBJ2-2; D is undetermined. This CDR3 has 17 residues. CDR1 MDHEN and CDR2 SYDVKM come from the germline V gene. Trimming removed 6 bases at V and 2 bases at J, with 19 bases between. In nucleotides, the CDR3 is TGTGCCAGCAGCCCTCCCCTGCGGTTTAGAAACACCGGGGAGCTGTTTTTT. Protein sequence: CASSPPLRFRNTGELFF. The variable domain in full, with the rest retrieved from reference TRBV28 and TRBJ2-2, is DVKVTQSSRYLVKRTGEKVFLECVQDMDHENMFWYRQDPGLGLRLIYFSYDVKMKEKGDIPEGYSVSREKKERFSLILESASTNQTSMYLCASSPPLRFRNTGELFFGEGSRLTVL.

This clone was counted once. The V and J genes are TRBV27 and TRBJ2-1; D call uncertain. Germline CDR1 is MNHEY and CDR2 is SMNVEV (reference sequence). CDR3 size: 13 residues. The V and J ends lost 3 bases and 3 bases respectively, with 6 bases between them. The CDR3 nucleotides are TGTGCCAGCAGTTTCTCCCGCTACAATGAGCAGTTCTTC. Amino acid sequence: CASSFSRYNEQFF.

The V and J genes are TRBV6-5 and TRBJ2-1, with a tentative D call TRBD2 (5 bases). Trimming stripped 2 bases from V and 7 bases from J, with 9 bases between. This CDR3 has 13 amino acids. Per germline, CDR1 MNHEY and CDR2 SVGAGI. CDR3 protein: CASSYEGWNEQFF. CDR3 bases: TGTGCCAGCAGTTACGAGGGTTGGAATGAGCAGTTCTTC.

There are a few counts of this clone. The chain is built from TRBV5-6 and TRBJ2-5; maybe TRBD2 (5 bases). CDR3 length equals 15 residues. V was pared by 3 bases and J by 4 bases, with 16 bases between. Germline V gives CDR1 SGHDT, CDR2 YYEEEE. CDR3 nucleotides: TGTGCCAGCAGCTGGGAAGGAGGAGCTCGAGAGACCCAGTACTTC. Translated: CASSWEGGARETQYF.

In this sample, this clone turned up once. The CDR3 sequence is CASSRSPGGRGEAFF. In DNA form, the CDR3 reads TGTGCCAGCAGTCGATCCCCGGGGGGGCGCGGTGAAGCTTTCTTT. The V call is TRBV7-9, the J call TRBJ1-1, with D possibly TRBD1 on 6 matching bases. Trimming removed 6 bases from V and 7 bases from J, with 21 bases in between. The CDR3 contains 15 residues. CDR1 is SEHNR and CDR2 is FQNEAQ in the germline V gene (reference sequence). The whole variable domain, remainder taken from reference TRBV7-9 and TRBJ1-1, is DTGVSQNPRHKITKRGQNVTFRCDPISEHNRLYWYRQTLGQGPEFLTYFQNEAQLEKSRLLSDRFSAERPKGSFSTLEIQRTEQGDSAMYLCASSRSPGGRGEAFFGQGTRLTVV.

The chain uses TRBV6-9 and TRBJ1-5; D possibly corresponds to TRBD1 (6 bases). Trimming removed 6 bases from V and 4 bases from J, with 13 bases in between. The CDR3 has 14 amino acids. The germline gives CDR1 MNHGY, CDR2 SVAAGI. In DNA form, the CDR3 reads TGTGCCAGCAGACGGACAGTGACTAATCAGCCCCAGCATTTT. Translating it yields CASRRTVTNQPQHF.

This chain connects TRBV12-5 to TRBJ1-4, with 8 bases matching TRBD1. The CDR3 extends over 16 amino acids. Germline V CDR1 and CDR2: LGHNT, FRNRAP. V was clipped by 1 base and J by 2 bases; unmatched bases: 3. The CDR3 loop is CASGLGQGTTNEKLFF. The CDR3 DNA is TGTGCTAGTGGTTTGGGACAGGGGACGACTAATGAAAAACTGTTTTTT. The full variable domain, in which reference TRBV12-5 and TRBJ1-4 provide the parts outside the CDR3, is DARVTQTPRHKVTEMGQEVTMRCQPILGHNTVFWYRQTMMQGLELLAYFRNRAPLDDSGMPKDRFSAEMPDATLATLKIQPSEPRDSAVYFCASGLGQGTTNEKLFFGSGTQLSVL.

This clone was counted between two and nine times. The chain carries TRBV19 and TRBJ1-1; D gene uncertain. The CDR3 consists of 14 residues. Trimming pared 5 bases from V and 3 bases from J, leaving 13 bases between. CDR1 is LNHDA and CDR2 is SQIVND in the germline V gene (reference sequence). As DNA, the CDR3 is TGTGCCAGTAGTGCGAGGGTGAGGGACACTGAAGCTTTCTTT. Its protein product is CASSARVRDTEAFF.